This TCR beta chain was identified in a study of shared clonotypes between healthy human individuals. Study in general: The study drew on two women and three men aged 18 to 49 as donors. Study-level findings and limits: The authors sampled blood alone, and tissue repertoires likely differ.

Replicate PCRs run on sorted subsets employed around 200 ng DNA, around 31,000 T cell genomes. Original processing notes: ImmunoSEQ only sent back junction sequences with no quality scores, so filtering was done differently. The assay was immunoSEQ multiplex PCR, and TCRdb's table has in-frame clones only and misses some. D and trimming come from the DNA, and the V and J calls and clone size come from that table. The data contain 2,100,000 or so clones, nearly 97% of them seen just once; the ten biggest clones take up less than 0.15%. Notes on this clone: Its antigen is unidentified.

V gave up 4 bases and J gave up 3 bases, with 7 bases separating them. The CDR3 is made up of 13 amino acids. Looked up from germline, CDR1 is ENHRY and CDR2 is SYGVKD. Specimen: naive CD4+ T cells sorted from blood. Sample subset: CD45RA+ positively selected. The chain couples TRBV10-3 to TRBJ1-5; D is unresolved. This TCR derives from a man aged 18 to 35 in good health. The CDR3 reads CAISGPDNQPQHF. In nucleotides, the CDR3 is TGTGCCATCAGTGGCCCAGACAATCAGCCCCAGCATTTT.